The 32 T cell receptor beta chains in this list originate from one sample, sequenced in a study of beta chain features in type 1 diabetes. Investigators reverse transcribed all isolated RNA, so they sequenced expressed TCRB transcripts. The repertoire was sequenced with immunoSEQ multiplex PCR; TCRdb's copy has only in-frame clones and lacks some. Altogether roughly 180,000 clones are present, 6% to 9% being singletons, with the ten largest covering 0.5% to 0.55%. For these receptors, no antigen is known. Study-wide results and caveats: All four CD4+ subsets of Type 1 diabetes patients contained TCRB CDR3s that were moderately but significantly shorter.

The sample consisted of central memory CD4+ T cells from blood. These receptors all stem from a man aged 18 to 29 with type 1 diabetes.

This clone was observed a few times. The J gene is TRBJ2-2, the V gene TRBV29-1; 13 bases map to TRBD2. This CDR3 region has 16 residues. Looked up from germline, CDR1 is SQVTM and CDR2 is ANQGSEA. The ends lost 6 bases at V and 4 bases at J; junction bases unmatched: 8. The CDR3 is CSVLRTSGSSTGELFF. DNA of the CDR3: TGCAGCGTCCTTAGGACTAGCGGGAGTTCCACCGGGGAGCTGTTTTTT.

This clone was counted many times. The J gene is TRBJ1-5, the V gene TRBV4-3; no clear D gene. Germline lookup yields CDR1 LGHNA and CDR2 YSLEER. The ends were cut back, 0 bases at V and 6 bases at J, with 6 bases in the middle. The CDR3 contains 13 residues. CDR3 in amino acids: CASSQDYRQPQHF. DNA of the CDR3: TGCGCCAGCAGCCAAGATTATCGTCAGCCCCAGCATTTT.

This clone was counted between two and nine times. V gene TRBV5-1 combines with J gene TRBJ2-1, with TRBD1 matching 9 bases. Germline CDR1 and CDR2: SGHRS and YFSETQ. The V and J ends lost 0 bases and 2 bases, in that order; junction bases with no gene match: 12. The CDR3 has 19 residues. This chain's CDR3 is CASSLANILGQGPYNEQFF. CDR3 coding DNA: TGCGCCAGCAGCTTGGCCAACATTCTGGGACAGGGTCCCTACAATGAGCAGTTCTTC.

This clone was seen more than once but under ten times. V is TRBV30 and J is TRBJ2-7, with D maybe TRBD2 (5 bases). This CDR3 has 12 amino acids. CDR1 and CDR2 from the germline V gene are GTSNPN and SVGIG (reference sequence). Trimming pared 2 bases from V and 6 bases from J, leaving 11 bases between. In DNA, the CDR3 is TGTGCCTGGAGTCTGCCTGGAGGCGAGCAGTACTTC. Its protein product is CAWSLPGGEQYF.

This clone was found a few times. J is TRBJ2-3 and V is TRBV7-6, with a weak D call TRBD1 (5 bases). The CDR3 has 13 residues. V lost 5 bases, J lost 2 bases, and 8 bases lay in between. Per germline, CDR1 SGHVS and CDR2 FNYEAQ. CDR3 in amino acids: CASSRQTTDTQYF. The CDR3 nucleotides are TGTGCCAGCAGCCGACAGACCACAGATACGCAGTATTTT.

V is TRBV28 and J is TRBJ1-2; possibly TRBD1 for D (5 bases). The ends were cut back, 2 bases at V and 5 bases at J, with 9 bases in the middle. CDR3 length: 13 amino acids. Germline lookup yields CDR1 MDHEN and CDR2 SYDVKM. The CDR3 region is CASSLTGAYGYTF. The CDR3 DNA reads TGTGCCAGCAGTTTAACAGGTGCTTATGGCTACACCTTC.

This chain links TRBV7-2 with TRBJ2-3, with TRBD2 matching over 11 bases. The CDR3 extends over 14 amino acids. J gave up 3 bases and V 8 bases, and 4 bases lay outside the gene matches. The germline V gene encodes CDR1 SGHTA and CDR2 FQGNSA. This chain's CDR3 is CASRIAGGTDTQYF. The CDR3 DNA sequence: TGTGCCAGCCGTATAGCGGGGGGGACAGATACGCAGTATTTT.

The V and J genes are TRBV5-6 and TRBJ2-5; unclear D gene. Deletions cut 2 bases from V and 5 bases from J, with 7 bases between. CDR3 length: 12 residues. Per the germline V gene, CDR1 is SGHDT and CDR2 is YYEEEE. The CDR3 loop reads CASSFGYETQYF. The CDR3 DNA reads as TGTGCCAGCAGCTTCGGTTACGAGACCCAGTACTTC.

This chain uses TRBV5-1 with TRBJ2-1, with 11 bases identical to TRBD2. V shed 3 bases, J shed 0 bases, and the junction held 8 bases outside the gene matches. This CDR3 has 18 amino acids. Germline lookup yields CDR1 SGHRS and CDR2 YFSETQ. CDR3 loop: CASSSGTSGKSSYNEQFF. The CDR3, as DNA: TGCGCCAGCAGCTCCGGGACTAGCGGAAAGAGCTCCTACAATGAGCAGTTCTTC. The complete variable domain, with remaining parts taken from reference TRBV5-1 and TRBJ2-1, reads KAGVTQTPRYLIKTRGQQVTLSCSPISGHRSVSWYQQTPGQGLQFLFEYFSETQRNKGNFPGRFSGRQFSNSRSEMNVSTLELGDSALYLCASSSGTSGKSSYNEQFFGPGTRLTVL.

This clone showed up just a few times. Here the CDR3 reads CSGTQGWGMNTEAFF. The CDR3, as DNA: TGCAGCGGCACACAGGGGTGGGGAATGAACACTGAAGCTTTCTTT. The rearrangement joins TRBV29-1 to TRBJ1-1; 7 positions agree with TRBD1. V shed 7 bases and J 0 bases; nucleotides not matched to a gene: 11. Germline V lookup: CDR1 SQVTM, CDR2 ANQGSEA. There are 15 residues in the CDR3.

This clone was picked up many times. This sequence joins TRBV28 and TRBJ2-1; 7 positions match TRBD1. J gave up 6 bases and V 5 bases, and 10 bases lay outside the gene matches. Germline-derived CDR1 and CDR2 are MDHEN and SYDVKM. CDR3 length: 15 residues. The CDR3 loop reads CASSLTRTGGNEQFF. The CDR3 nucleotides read TGTGCCAGCAGTCTGACTCGGACAGGAGGCAATGAGCAGTTCTTC.

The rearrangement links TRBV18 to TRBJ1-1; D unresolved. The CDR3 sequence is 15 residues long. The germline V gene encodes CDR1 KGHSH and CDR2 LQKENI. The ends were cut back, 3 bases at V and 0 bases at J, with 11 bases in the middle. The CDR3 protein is CASSPITDMNTEAFF. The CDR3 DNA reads TGTGCCAGCTCACCTATAACTGACATGAACACTGAAGCTTTCTTT.

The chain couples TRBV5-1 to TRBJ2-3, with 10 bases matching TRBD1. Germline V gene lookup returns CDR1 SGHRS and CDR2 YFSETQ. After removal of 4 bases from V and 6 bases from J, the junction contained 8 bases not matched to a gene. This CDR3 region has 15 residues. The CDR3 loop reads CASSGDRGGRDTQYF. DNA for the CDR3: TGCGCCAGCAGCGGGGACAGGGGAGGTCGGGATACGCAGTATTTT.

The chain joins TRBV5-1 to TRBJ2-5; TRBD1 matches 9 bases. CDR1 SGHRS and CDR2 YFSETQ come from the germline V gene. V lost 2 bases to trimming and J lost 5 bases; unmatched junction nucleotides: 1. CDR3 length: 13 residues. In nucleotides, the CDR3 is TGCGCCAGCAGCTTACAGGGGGCGGAGACCCAGTACTTC. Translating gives CASSLQGAETQYF.

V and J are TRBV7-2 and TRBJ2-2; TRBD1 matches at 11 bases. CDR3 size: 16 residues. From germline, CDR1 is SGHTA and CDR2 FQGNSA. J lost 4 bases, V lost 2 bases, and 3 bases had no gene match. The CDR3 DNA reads TGTGCCAGCAGCTTATGGGGGACAGGGGGCACCGGGGAGCTGTTTTTT. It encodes CASSLWGTGGTGELFF.

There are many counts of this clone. CDR3 bases: TGCAGCGTTGAAGATGGGGCAGGGAATGGCTACACCTTC. Its protein product is CSVEDGAGNGYTF. V is TRBV29-1 and J is TRBJ1-2, with D maybe TRBD1 (5 bases). The CDR3 is made up of 13 amino acids. Germline V CDR1 and CDR2: SQVTM, ANQGSEA. Trimming stripped 0 bases from V and 6 bases from J, with 11 bases between.

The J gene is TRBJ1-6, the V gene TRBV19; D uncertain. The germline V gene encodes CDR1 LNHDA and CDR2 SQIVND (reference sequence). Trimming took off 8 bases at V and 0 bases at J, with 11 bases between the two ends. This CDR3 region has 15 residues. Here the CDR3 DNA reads TGTGCCAGTCGGGGAGGAAGCTCCTATAATTCACCCCTCCACTTT. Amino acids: CASRGGSSYNSPLHF.

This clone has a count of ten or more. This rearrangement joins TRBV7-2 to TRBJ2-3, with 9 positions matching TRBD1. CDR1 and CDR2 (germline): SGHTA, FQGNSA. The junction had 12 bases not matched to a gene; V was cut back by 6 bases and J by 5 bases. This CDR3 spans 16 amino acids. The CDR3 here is CASRYTGGYQEDTQYF. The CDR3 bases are TGTGCCAGCAGGTATACAGGGGGCTATCAAGAAGATACGCAGTATTTT.

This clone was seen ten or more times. The CDR3 DNA reads TGTGCCAGCTCATCGGAGACCCAGTACTTC. Amino acid sequence: CASSSETQYF. The gene calls are TRBV18 and TRBJ2-5, with no clear D. Germline-derived CDR1 and CDR2 are KGHSH and LQKENI. This CDR3 contains 10 residues. The V end lost 5 bases, the J end lost 5 bases, and 3 bases lay between the germline ends.

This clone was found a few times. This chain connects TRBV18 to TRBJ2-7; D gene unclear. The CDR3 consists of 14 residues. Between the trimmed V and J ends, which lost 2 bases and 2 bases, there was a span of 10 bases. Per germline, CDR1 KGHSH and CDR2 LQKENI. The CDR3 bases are TGTGCCAGCTCACCAGATCAACAGACCTACGAGCAGTACTTC. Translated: CASSPDQQTYEQYF.

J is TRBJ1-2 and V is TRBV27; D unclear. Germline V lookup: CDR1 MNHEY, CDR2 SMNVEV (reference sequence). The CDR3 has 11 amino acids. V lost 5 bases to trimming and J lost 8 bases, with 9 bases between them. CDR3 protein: CASSPPRGYTF. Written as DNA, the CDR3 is TGTGCCAGCAGTCCACCGAGGGGCTACACCTTC.

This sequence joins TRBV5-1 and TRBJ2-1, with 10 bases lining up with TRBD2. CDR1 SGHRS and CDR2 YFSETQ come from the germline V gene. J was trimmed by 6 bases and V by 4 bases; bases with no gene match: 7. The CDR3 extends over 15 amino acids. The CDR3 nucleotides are TGCGCCAGCAGCCCGGAGCGGGGGGGACGCAATGAGCAGTTCTTC. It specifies CASSPERGGRNEQFF. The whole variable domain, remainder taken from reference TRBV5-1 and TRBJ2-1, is KAGVTQTPRYLIKTRGQQVTLSCSPISGHRSVSWYQQTPGQGLQFLFEYFSETQRNKGNFPGRFSGRQFSNSRSEMNVSTLELGDSALYLCASSPERGGRNEQFFGPGTRLTVL.

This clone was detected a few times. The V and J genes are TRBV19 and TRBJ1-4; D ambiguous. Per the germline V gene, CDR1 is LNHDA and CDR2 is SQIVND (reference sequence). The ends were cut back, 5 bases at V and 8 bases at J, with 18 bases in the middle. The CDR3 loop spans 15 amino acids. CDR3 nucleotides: TGTGCCAGTAGTGAGGGTCCGGTGACCGTGGAAAAACTGTTTTTT. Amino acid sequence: CASSEGPVTVEKLFF.

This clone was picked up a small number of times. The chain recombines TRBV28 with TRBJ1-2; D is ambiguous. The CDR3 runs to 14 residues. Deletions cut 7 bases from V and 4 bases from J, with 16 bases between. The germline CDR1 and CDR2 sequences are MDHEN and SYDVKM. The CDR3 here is CASNPAAGSYGYTF. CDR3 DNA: TGTGCCAGCAACCCAGCGGCGGGCAGCTATGGCTACACCTTC.

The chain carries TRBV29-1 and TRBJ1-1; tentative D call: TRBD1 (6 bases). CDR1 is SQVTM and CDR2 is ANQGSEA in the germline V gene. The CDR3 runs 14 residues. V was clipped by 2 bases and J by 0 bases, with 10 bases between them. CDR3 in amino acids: CSVEMAGVNTEAFF. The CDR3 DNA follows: TGCAGCGTTGAAATGGCAGGGGTGAACACTGAAGCTTTCTTT.

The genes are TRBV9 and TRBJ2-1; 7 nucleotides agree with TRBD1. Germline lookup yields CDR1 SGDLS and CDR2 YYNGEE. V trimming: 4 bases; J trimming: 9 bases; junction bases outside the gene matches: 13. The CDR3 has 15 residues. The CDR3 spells CASSPRQGSTIEQFF. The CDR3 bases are TGTGCCAGCAGCCCCCGACAGGGCTCTACTATTGAGCAGTTCTTC.

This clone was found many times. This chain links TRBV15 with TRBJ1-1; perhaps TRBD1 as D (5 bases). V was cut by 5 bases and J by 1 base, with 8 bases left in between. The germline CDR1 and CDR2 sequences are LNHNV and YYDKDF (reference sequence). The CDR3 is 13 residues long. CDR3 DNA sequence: TGTGCCACCAGCCTCGGGGGGAACACTGAAGCTTTCTTT. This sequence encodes CATSLGGNTEAFF.

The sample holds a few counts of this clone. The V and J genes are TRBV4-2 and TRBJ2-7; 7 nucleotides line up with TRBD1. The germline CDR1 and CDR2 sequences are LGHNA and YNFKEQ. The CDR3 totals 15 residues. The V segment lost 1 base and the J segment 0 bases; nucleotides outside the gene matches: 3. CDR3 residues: CASSQVGQNSYEQYF. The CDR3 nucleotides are TGTGCCAGCAGCCAAGTGGGACAGAACTCCTACGAGCAGTACTTC.

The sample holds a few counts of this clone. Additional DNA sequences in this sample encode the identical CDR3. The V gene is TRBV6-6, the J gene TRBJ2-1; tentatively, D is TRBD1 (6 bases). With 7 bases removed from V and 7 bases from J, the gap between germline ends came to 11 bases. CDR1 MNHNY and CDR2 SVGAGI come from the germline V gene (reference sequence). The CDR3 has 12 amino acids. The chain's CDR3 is CASTRQGNEQFF. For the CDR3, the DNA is TGTGCCAGCACGCGTCAGGGGAATGAGCAGTTCTTC.

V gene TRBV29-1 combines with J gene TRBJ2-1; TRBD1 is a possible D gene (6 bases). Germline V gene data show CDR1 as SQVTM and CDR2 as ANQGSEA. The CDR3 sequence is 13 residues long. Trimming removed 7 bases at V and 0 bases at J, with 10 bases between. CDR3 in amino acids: CSARGGSYNEQFF. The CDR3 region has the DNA TGCAGCGCCCGAGGGGGCTCCTACAATGAGCAGTTCTTC.

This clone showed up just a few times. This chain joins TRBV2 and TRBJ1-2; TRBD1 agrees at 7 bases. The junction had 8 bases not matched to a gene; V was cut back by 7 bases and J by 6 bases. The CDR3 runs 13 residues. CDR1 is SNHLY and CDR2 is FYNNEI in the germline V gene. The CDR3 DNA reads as TGTGCCAGCAATTTTGGAGGGGGCGATGGCTACACCTTC. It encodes CASNFGGGDGYTF.

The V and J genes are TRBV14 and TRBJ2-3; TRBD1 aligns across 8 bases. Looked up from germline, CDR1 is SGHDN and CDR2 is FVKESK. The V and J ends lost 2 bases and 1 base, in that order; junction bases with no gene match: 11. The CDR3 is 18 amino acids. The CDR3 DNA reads TGTGCCAGCAGCCAACGGGTCGTCGCAGGGGGCGGCACAGATACGCAGTATTTT. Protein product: CASSQRVVAGGGTDTQYF.